What follows describes a single TCR beta chain. The clone's antigen remains unknown. Base quality data are lacking; no much larger clone is found one base away. This sample is part of a study of cytomegalovirus exposure and HLA in healthy donors (dated by TCRdb to about 2017). About the investigation overall: In an earlier analysis of roughly 590 of the donors, around 300 Gb of sequence data and just under 120 million unique TCR beta sequences from some 170 million T cells were reported. An early release covering roughly 640 HLA-typed donors comprised 250 to 350 gigabases of sequencing data and approximately 85 million unique TCR sequences. The genetic ancestry cluster associated with self-reported Caucasian donors included 81% of the approximately 430 genotyped donors. The study aimed to test whether cataloging public T cell receptors could reveal signatures of past pathogen exposure. Using immunosequencing, the study profiled T cell repertoires from approximately 700 subjects and related those repertoires to cytomegalovirus serostatus. A separate validation cohort of 100 to 150 different subjects was used in addition to the roughly 670-subject first cohort. To predict cytomegalovirus infection status, the study combined high-throughput TCR immunosequencing, statistical association of individual TCRs with disease status, and machine learning. In a later analysis, previously published TCR beta repertoires from about 670 donors were re-analyzed and high-resolution HLA genotyping was added so that TCR occurrence patterns could be studied. Rather than drawing on any new phenotypic data, the later analysis identified candidate immune exposures from TCR beta sequences and the way those sequences occurred across donors. An earlier analysis of about 600 of the donors used high-throughput TCR beta sequencing to judge whether each TCR beta V gene segment behaved as functional or pseudogenic. Donor age, sex, ethnicity and CMV serostatus were collected together with the repertoire data. A later genetic analysis took genome-wide SNP genotypes for about 55% of the 666 donors and used that subset as a discovery cohort. Every repertoire in the discovery cohort had been generated on one and the same sequencing platform. Both class I and class II loci were covered by HLA typing, at four-digit resolution. The number of donors typed differed by locus, with 629-630 for A, B, C, DRB1 and DQB1, around 520 for DQA1, 600 to 610 for DPA1, and roughly 450 for DPB1. Because of strong linkage in the cohort, roughly five DR-DQ haplotypes were treated as single units for association and clustering. Among a few hundred genotyped donors of the cohort, an average of 235,054 unique TCR beta nucleotide sequences were sequenced per donor, about a sixth of them non-productive.

V is pared back by 2 bases and J by 5 bases, with 13 bases lying between the germline termini. The CDR3 spans 15 residues, from the cysteine through the phenylalanine. The CDR3 DNA has 45 bases and is translated from base 1. Based on the germline V gene, the CDR1 and CDR2 sequences are MDHEN and SYDVKM. To prepare the library, the immunoSEQ multiplex PCR assay was applied. For the multiplex PCR, a mixture combining 60 forward primers for TCR Vbeta segments and 13 reverse primers for TCR Jbeta segments was used. The CDR3 region of rearranged TCR beta genes was amplified from genomic DNA by a multiplex PCR assay. On the Illumina HiSeq System, the amplified TCR beta libraries were sequenced as 87-base-pair reads. The paper's processing steps were these. In a later analysis, 80 million or so unique TCR beta chains were counted across the roughly 610 repertoires, and around 10 million of these chains were shared by at least two donors. Raw reads were error-corrected and collapsed into unique sequences by a nearest-neighbor algorithm in which closely related sequences were merged to remove PCR and sequencing errors. Alignment of CDR3 sequences to IMGT reference sequences was used to assign V, D and J gene segments. Each retained sequence needed at least a six-nucleotide match to both a V gene segment and a J gene segment. Rearrangements were classified as productive when the CDR3 lacked stop codons and remained in frame with V and J, and all other rearrangements were classified as non-productive. CDR3 was defined according to IMGT convention as the region running from the second conserved V-encoded cysteine to the conserved J-encoded phenylalanine. In an earlier analysis of 587 of the donors, sequences lacking an unambiguous match to a single V gene segment were excluded. In an earlier analysis of around 590 of the donors, a V segment was called functional when productive rearrangements were above 56.7%, and segregating when the standard deviation between donors exceeded 5%. A statistical classification framework was built to diagnose cytomegalovirus status from the catalog of TCR beta chain sequences. V and J gene assignment, in a later analysis, came from comparing TCR nucleotide sequences with IMGT/GENE-DB human TR gene sequences. The TCRdist pipeline was used in a later analysis to assign CDR3 sequences and most-parsimonious VDJ recombination scenarios. In a later analysis, each TCR beta chain was defined by its CDR3 amino acid sequence together with its V-gene family, and reads lacking a unique V-gene family were excluded. A later analysis removed 600 or so highly shared, low-generation-probability nucleotide sequences to deal with suspected cross-contamination and a sequencing artifact. In a later analysis, a clonal expansion index was calculated for each public chain from normalized within-repertoire ranks of inferred template counts. In a later analysis, generation probabilities were computed using a VDJ recombination model fitted to out-of-frame rearrangements, and the results were checked against IGoR. A later analysis scored TCR-TCR, TCR-HLA and TCR-CMV co-occurrence with hypergeometric tests, applying a repertoire-size bias correction to TCR pairs. To estimate false discovery rates, a later analysis permuted the HLA or CMV assignments 20 times. In a later analysis, co-occurring TCRs were grouped using DBSCAN, with TCRdist sequence similarity added in when clustering inside HLA-allele-positive subsets. Co-occurrence clustering excluded repertoires with fewer than 30,000 or more than 120,000 public chains, plus five with anomalous nucleotide sharing. TCRdb mirrors the immuneACCESS table, restricted to in-frame sequences. Some clones are absent from its copies; in checked studies, under half trace to an unresolved V gene, and the reason for the others is unknown. The V and J calls and clone size are taken from that table; D and trimming were inferred from the DNA. This sample has 55,000 to 80,000 clones in its table, and 60% to 80% of those were observed once. 20% to 25% of the sample comes from the top ten.

In total, roughly 670 healthy bone marrow donors made up the cohort. Cohort members were all nominally healthy when sampled, although unrecorded immune exposures were likely present. The donor was CMV seropositive and was included in the group of some 290 seropositive cohort members. Each donor provided a peripheral blood sample, and peripheral blood mononuclear cells were used for TCR beta sequencing. Genomic DNA extraction from the blood cell samples was performed with the Qiagen DNeasy Blood Extraction Kit. Overall study results and their limits: At a false discovery rate of 0.05, a later analysis linked around 15,000 TCR beta sequences to specific HLA alleles. A later analysis found that TCR association rates varied across HLA loci, with DRB1 alleles showing the most associated TCRs and HLA-C alleles the fewest. The authors suggested that the approach could potentially be generalized to other disease states and immunological phenotypes. In a later genetic analysis, fewer N-insertions in productive TCRs were reported among donors in an Asian-associated ancestry cluster than the approximately 670-donor mean. Across donors, most TCR sequences were observed very rarely, whereas some public TCRs were present in many individuals. A group of highly shared sequence variants was considered likely to be a technical artifact of the sequencing pipeline. An association between a missense DCLRE1C variant and V-gene and J-gene trimming of TCR beta chains was found in a later genetic analysis and replicated in an independent cohort. A further reported finding was that TCR beta sequences accurately predicted the HLA-A and HLA-B alleles for most subjects in the first cohort. Presence/absence analyses assumed roughly uniform sequencing depth across donors, an assumption that may not hold. In a later analysis, HLA-associated TCR beta chains were found to be more clonally expanded and to have lower generation probabilities than equally common non-associated chains. In the study, some 180 TCR beta chains were listed as associated with cytomegalovirus. In this cohort, only TCR beta chains were sequenced, and detectable features were limited by the absence of alpha or paired-chain data. In an earlier analysis of around 600 of the donors, most TCR beta V segments appeared in productive rearrangements about 87% or about 30% of the time, broadly matching IMGT annotations. Correlated functional status among segregating V segments might reflect linkage disequilibrium, but an unknown experimental factor could not be ruled out. In vitro tests confirmed that a few of the cytomegalovirus-associated TCR beta chains recognize cytomegalovirus antigens. According to a later analysis, most CMV-associated TCR beta chains appeared to be HLA-restricted, and the HLA associations seemed to be driven largely by CMV exposure. Roughly 15 rarely observed V segments, including chromosome 9 orphons, were excluded from the earlier analysis of several hundred of the donors because counts were too low. In a later analysis, several top co-occurrence clusters were reported to appear linked to parvovirus B19, influenza, CMV and Epstein-Barr virus. The classifier was reported to diagnose cytomegalovirus status with high specificity and sensitivity in both the original and validation cohorts. Some IMGT-functional V segments, including TRBV6-2 and TRBV6-3, could not be told apart with the 87-base-pair reads, so those segments were excluded. Strong co-occurrence of HLA alleles, especially DR and DQ, made assigning TCR associations to individual alleles difficult. CMV serostatus was the only immune exposure information available for the cohort. Because HLA typing was unavailable for some donors at each locus, only the typed subset was used in association tests.

This chain is built from TRBV28 and TRBJ1-5; the D gene is possibly TRBD1, with 5 bases matching. This sequence originates from a woman aged 30 to 39 in good health and CMV-seropositive. Sequencing was performed on PBMCs. The CDR3 reads CASSLGGIAHQPQHF. The nucleotide sequence is TGTGCCAGCAGTTTAGGGGGGATAGCTCATCAGCCCCAGCATTTT.